Each of the 28 T cell receptor beta chains below was sequenced from the same sample in a study of PD-L1 blockade in urothelial cancer. Sequencing used immunoSEQ multiplex PCR; TCRdb keeps in-frame clones, though not all of them. The repertoire holds roughly 40,000 clones, with 81% as singletons. The source material was PBMCs, sampled around atezolizumab (anti-PD-L1) treatment. Receptor source: a man aged 65-85 years with urothelial cancer.

The rearrangement joins TRBV14 to TRBJ2-1; possible D gene TRBD2, 5 bases. Deletions cut 1 base from V and 12 bases from J, with 13 bases between. Germline V gives CDR1 SGHDN, CDR2 FVKESK. CDR3 length: 13 amino acids. CDR3 sequence: CASSQVRAEGQFF. As DNA, the CDR3 is TGTGCCAGCAGCCAAGTAAGGGCCGAGGGGCAGTTCTTC.

The rearrangement uses TRBV30 and TRBJ2-2; tentative D call: TRBD1 (6 bases). V was trimmed by 0 bases and J by 7 bases, leaving 12 bases between them. Germline V gives CDR1 GTSNPN, CDR2 SVGIG (reference sequence). CDR3 length: 14 amino acids. Written as DNA, the CDR3 is TGTGCCTGGAGTGTAAGAGGGGGTGGCGGGGAGCTGTTTTTT. Protein product: CAWSVRGGGGELFF.

The J gene is TRBJ2-6, the V gene TRBV11-2, with D uncertain. Trimming removed 5 bases at V and 1 base at J, with 9 bases between. The germline V gene has CDR1 SGHAT and CDR2 FQNNGV. This CDR3 is built from 15 residues. CDR3: CASSTEISGANVLTF. The DNA for the CDR3 is TGTGCCAGCAGCACCGAGATATCTGGGGCCAACGTCCTGACTTTC.

In DNA, the CDR3 is TGTGCCAGCAGTCCTTCTACTAGCACAGATACGCAGTATTTT. It specifies CASSPSTSTDTQYF. This chain joins TRBV6-1 and TRBJ2-3; D remains ambiguous. V was shortened by 5 bases and J by 0 bases, with 9 bases between the two germline ends. The length of the CDR3 is 14 residues. From germline, CDR1 is MNHNS and CDR2 SASEGT.

This clone was found once. The rearrangement links TRBV6-5 to TRBJ1-1; D might be TRBD1 (5 bases). Germline values: CDR1 MNHEY, CDR2 SVGAGI. Trimming stripped 6 bases from V and 1 base from J, with 9 bases between. CDR3 length equals 13 residues. The CDR3 protein is CASRPDRNTEAFF. The CDR3 bases are TGTGCCAGCAGACCTGACAGGAACACTGAAGCTTTCTTT.

V is TRBV11-3 and J is TRBJ1-3; D is ambiguous. V shed 5 bases and J shed 0 bases, with 20 bases lying between them. The V gene's germline CDR1 is SGHNT and CDR2 YENEEA. This CDR3 comprises 18 residues. The CDR3 DNA follows: TGTGCCAGCAGCCGCCAAGCGGGCCCAATAACCTCTGGAAACACCATATATTTT. Amino acids: CASSRQAGPITSGNTIYF.

This clone was observed once. The rearrangement links TRBV9 to TRBJ2-1, with TRBD2 identical over 8 bases. Trimming cost V 4 bases and J 13 bases; bases outside gene matches: 19. The germline V gene has CDR1 SGDLS and CDR2 YYNGEE. The CDR3 is 16 residues long. The CDR3 region has the DNA TGTGCCAGCAGCCAATCACCCCTCGGGGGGGGGAGAGAACAGTTCTTC. Translation: CASSQSPLGGGREQFF.

This chain joins TRBV7-2 and TRBJ2-7, with 12 bases matching TRBD2. The CDR3 runs 17 residues. Per germline, CDR1 SGHTA and CDR2 FQGNSA. V lost 7 bases, J lost 5 bases, and 15 bases stayed unmatched. The CDR3 coding sequence is TGTGCCAGCACCAAGGGGGTGTGGACTAGCGGGACCGACGAGCAGTACTTC. Translated: CASTKGVWTSGTDEQYF.

V is TRBV28 and J is TRBJ1-2; 10 nucleotides agree with TRBD1. The CDR3 is made up of 16 amino acids. Trimming removed 6 bases from V and 1 base from J; junction bases left unmatched: 8. CDR1 and CDR2 from the germline V gene are MDHEN and SYDVKM. Here the CDR3 reads CASSLLGQGGNYGYTF. The CDR3 nucleotides read TGTGCCAGCAGCCTCCTTGGACAGGGGGGTAACTATGGCTACACCTTC.

V and J are TRBV4-2 and TRBJ2-1, with 9 bases identical to TRBD2. Germline assignment: CDR1 LGHNA and CDR2 YNFKEQ. The CDR3 is 15 residues long. The V segment lost 1 base and the J segment 7 bases; nucleotides outside the gene matches: 5. The DNA of the CDR3 is TGTGCCAGCAGCCAAGGAGCGGGAGGAGGGAATGAGCAGTTCTTC. Translation gives CASSQGAGGGNEQFF.

V usage is TRBV4-2 and J usage is TRBJ1-2; TRBD1 aligns across 7 bases. V gave up 0 bases and J gave up 8 bases; unmatched junction bases: 6. CDR3 length: 14 amino acids. Germline lookup yields CDR1 LGHNA and CDR2 YNFKEQ. The chain's CDR3 is CASSQDKGAAGYTF. The DNA of the CDR3 is TGTGCCAGCAGCCAAGATAAGGGGGCGGCGGGCTACACCTTC.

The chain is built from TRBV28 and TRBJ2-1, with a weak D call TRBD2 (6 bases). Trimming cost V 5 bases and J 3 bases, with 14 bases left between them. The CDR3 runs 15 residues. Germline values: CDR1 MDHEN, CDR2 SYDVKM. For the CDR3, the DNA is TGTGCCAGCAGTGGACAATCCGGGAGCTACAATGAGCAGTTCTTC. Amino acid sequence: CASSGQSGSYNEQFF.

The V gene is TRBV29-1, the J gene TRBJ2-1; 11 nucleotides line up with TRBD2. The ends lost 6 bases at V and 0 bases at J; junction bases unmatched: 7. This CDR3 has 16 amino acids. Germline CDR1 is SQVTM and CDR2 is ANQGSEA. The chain's CDR3 is CSVLGTSGSSYNEQFF. CDR3 DNA sequence: TGCAGCGTCCTTGGGACTAGCGGTAGCTCCTACAATGAGCAGTTCTTC.

V usage is TRBV19 and J usage is TRBJ2-3, with 8 bases that match TRBD1. Germline V CDR1 and CDR2: LNHDA, SQIVND (reference sequence). This CDR3 is built from 14 residues. V trimming: 7 bases; J trimming: 2 bases; junction bases outside the gene matches: 5. The CDR3 region has the DNA TGTGCCAGTACGGGGACAGGTATCACAGATACGCAGTATTTT. Translated: CASTGTGITDTQYF.

This sequence joins TRBV13 and TRBJ1-1, with D maybe TRBD1 (6 bases). V shed 1 base and J shed 3 bases, with 12 bases lying between them. The CDR3 totals 15 residues. CDR1 and CDR2 from the germline V gene are PRHDT and FYEKMQ (reference sequence). The CDR3 sequence is CASSLVGGAHTEAFF. CDR3 DNA sequence: TGTGCCAGCAGCTTAGTGGGGGGGGCCCACACTGAAGCTTTCTTT.

This CDR3 is CASSWRGSSNYGYTF. CDR3 nucleotide sequence: TGTGCCAGCAGCTGGCGGGGCAGCTCTAACTATGGCTACACCTTC. The V call is TRBV5-6, the J call TRBJ1-2, with D perhaps TRBD1 (5 bases). Per germline, CDR1 SGHDT and CDR2 YYEEEE. The V end lost 3 bases, the J end lost 0 bases, and 12 bases lay between the germline ends. CDR3 length: 15 amino acids. Variable domain in full (rest from reference TRBV5-6 and TRBJ1-2): DAGVTQSPTHLIKTRGQQVTLRCSPKSGHDTVSWYQQALGQGPQFIFQYYEEEERQRGNFPDRFSGHQFPNYSSELNVNALLLGDSALYLCASSWRGSSNYGYTFGSGTRLTVV.

The chain recombines TRBV4-1 with TRBJ2-7; D not certain. Germline CDR1 reads MGHRA; CDR2 reads YSYEKL. V shed 0 bases and J shed 3 bases, with 9 bases lying between them. The CDR3 runs to 14 residues. The CDR3 coding sequence is TGCGCCAGCAGCCAAGAGCCGGTATACTACGAGCAGTACTTC. Its protein is CASSQEPVYYEQYF.

The chain recombines TRBV28 with TRBJ2-7, with TRBD1 identical over 8 bases. CDR1 is MDHEN, CDR2 SYDVKM, per germline. After removal of 1 base from V and 4 bases from J, the junction contained 6 bases not matched to a gene. CDR3 size: 15 residues. The CDR3 DNA reads as TGTGCCAGCAGTTTATCGGGACAGGAAGGGTACGAGCAGTACTTC. This sequence encodes CASSLSGQEGYEQYF.

This chain links TRBV10-3 with TRBJ1-2; D ambiguous. This CDR3 is built from 13 residues. Germline V lookup: CDR1 ENHRY, CDR2 SYGVKD. V lost 4 bases and J 0 bases, leaving 6 bases between the germline ends. The CDR3 reads CAISVEANYGYTF. CDR3 bases: TGTGCCATCAGTGTCGAGGCTAACTATGGCTACACCTTC.

The V and J genes are TRBV7-6 and TRBJ1-1, with D tentatively TRBD1 (5 bases). Trimming removed 1 base from V and 5 bases from J, with 20 bases in between. The CDR3 is 17 residues long. Germline V gene sequence: CDR1 SGHVS, CDR2 FNYEAQ. CDR3 bases: TGTGCCAGCAGCTTAGACCCCCAGGGCGCGGCGGGGACTGAAGCTTTCTTT. It translates to CASSLDPQGAAGTEAFF.

The V gene is TRBV19, the J gene TRBJ2-7; 8 bases are shared with TRBD2. This CDR3 comprises 16 residues. Germline V gene lookup returns CDR1 LNHDA and CDR2 SQIVND (reference sequence). With V trimmed by 5 bases and J by 0 bases, 9 bases remained unmatched. The DNA for the CDR3 is TGTGCCAGTAGTCGGTCTAGCGGGCCGAGCTCCTACGAGCAGTACTTC. Protein: CASSRSSGPSSYEQYF.

This sequence joins TRBV2 and TRBJ1-2; D not certain. Trimming left V 4 bases short and J 3 bases short, with 9 bases between. Germline assignment: CDR1 SNHLY and CDR2 FYNNEI. The CDR3 is 13 amino acids. CDR3 residues: CASSAGQDYGYTF. The CDR3 coding sequence is TGTGCCAGCAGTGCCGGTCAGGACTATGGCTACACCTTC.

V gene TRBV9 combines with J gene TRBJ2-1, with D perhaps matching TRBD1 (5 bases). Germline loops: CDR1 SGDLS, CDR2 YYNGEE. Trimming took 0 bases from V and 4 from J, leaving 11 bases between them. There are 15 residues in the CDR3. The CDR3 here is CASSVAANRYNEQFF. CDR3 nucleotide sequence: TGTGCCAGCAGCGTAGCCGCTAACAGGTACAATGAGCAGTTCTTC.

The V call is TRBV7-2, the J call TRBJ1-4; 10 positions agree with TRBD1. The junction had 0 bases not matched to a gene; V was cut back by 0 bases and J by 2 bases. The germline V gene has CDR1 SGHTA and CDR2 FQGNSA. The CDR3 extends over 16 amino acids. In DNA, the CDR3 is TGTGCCAGCAGCTTAGCGGGACAGGGGACTAATGAAAAACTGTTTTTT. This encodes CASSLAGQGTNEKLFF.

The chain carries TRBV18 and TRBJ2-6, with 7 bases lining up with TRBD1. The CDR3 loop spans 18 amino acids. CDR1 and CDR2 from the germline V gene are KGHSH and LQKENI. Unmatched junction bases numbered 12, after V lost 6 bases and J lost 1 base. As DNA, the CDR3 is TGTGCCAGCTCTTCTACTACAGGGGTCTTGTCTGGGGCCAACGTCCTGACTTTC. Its translation is CASSSTTGVLSGANVLTF.

CDR3 in DNA: TGTGCCAGCAGAGACAGTAACTATGGCTACACCTTC. Encoded protein: CASRDSNYGYTF. V usage is TRBV28 and J usage is TRBJ1-2; weak D call: TRBD1 (5 bases). This CDR3 contains 12 residues. Trimming cost V 6 bases and J 1 base, with 6 bases left between them. Germline assignment: CDR1 MDHEN and CDR2 SYDVKM.

Written as DNA, the CDR3 is TGTGCCAGCAGCATTGGGACAGTCTCCTACAATGAGCAGTTCTTC. Protein product: CASSIGTVSYNEQFF. The chain couples TRBV27 to TRBJ2-1, with TRBD1 matching 7 bases. The germline V gene has CDR1 MNHEY and CDR2 SMNVEV (reference sequence). The CDR3 length is 15 residues. V shed 6 bases, J shed 0 bases, and the junction held 5 bases outside the gene matches.

The count of this clone is one. The V and J genes are TRBV9 and TRBJ2-7, with D tentatively TRBD2 (5 bases). The germline V and J ends were trimmed by 3 bases and 5 bases, with 12 bases remaining between them. The CDR3 is 13 residues long. CDR1 is SGDLS, CDR2 YYNGEE, per germline. The CDR3 nucleotides are TGTGCCAGCAGCGCCGGGGTGTGGCACGAGCAGTACTTC. Amino acids: CASSAGVWHEQYF.